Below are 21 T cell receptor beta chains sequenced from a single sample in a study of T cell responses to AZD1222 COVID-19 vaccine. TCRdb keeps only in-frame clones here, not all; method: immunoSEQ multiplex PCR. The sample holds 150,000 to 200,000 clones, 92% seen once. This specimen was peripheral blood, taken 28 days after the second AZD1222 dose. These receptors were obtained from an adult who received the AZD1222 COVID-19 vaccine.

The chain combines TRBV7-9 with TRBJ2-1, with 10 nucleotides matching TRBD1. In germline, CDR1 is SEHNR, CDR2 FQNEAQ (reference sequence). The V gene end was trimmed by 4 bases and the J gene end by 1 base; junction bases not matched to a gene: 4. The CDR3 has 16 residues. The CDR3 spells CASSSMDRGSYNEQFF. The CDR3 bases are TGTGCCAGCAGCTCCATGGACAGGGGGTCCTACAATGAGCAGTTCTTC.

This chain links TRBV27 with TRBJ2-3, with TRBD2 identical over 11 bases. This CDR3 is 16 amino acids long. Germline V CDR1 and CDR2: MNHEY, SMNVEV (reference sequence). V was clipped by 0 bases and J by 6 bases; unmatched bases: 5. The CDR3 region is CASSLSTSGVSDTQYF. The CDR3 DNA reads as TGTGCCAGCAGTTTATCGACTAGCGGGGTTTCGGATACGCAGTATTTT.

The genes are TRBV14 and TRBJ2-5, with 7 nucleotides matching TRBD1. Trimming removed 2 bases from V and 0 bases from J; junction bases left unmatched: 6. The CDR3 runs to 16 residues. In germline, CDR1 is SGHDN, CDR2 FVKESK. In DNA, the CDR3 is TGTGCCAGCAGCCAAACTTGGGACAGCTACCAAGAGACCCAGTACTTC. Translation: CASSQTWDSYQETQYF.

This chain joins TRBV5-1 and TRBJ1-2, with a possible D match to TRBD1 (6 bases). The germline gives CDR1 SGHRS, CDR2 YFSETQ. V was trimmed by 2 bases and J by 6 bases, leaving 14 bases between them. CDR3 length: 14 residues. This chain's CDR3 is CASSFRGPENGYTF. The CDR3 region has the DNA TGCGCCAGCAGCTTCAGGGGACCCGAAAATGGCTACACCTTC.

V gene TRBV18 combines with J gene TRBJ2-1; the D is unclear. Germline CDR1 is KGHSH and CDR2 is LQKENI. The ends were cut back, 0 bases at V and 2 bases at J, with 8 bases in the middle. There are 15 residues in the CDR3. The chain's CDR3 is CASSPPTATYNEQFF. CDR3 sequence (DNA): TGTGCCAGCTCACCACCCACAGCCACCTACAATGAGCAGTTCTTC.

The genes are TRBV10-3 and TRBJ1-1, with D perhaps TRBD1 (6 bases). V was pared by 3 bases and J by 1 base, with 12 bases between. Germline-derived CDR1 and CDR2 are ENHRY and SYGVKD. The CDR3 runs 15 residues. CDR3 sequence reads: CAISEVGGPNTEAFF. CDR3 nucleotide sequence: TGTGCCATCAGTGAAGTGGGGGGCCCGAACACTGAAGCTTTCTTT.

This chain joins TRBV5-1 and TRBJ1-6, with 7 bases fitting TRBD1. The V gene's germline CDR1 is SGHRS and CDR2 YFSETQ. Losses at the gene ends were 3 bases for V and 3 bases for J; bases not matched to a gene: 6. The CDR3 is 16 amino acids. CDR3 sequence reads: CASSYDRVFYNSPLHF. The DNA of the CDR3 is TGCGCCAGCAGCTATGACAGGGTTTTCTATAATTCACCCCTCCACTTT.

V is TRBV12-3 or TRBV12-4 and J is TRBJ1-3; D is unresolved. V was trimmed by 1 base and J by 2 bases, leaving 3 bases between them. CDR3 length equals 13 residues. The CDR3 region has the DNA TGTGCCAGCAGTTTAGAAGCTGGAAACACCATATATTTT. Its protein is CASSLEAGNTIYF.

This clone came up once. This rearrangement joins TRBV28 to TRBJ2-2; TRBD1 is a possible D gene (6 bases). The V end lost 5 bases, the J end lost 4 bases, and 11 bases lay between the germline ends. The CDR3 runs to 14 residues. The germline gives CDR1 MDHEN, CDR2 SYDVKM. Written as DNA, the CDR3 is TGTGCCAGCAGTCATGACAGGTCCACCGGGGAGCTGTTTTTT. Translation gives CASSHDRSTGELFF.

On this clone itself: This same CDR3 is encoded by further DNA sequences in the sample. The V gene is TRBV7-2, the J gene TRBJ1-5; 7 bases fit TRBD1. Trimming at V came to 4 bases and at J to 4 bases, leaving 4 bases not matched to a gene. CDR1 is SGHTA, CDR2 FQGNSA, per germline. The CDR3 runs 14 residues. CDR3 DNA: TGTGCCAGCAGCTCAACAGGGGTAAATCAGCCCCAGCATTTT. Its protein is CASSSTGVNQPQHF. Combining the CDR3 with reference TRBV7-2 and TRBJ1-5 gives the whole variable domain GAGVSQSPSNKVTEKGKDVELRCDPISGHTALYWYRQSLGQGLEFLIYFQGNSAPDKSGLPSDRFSAERTGGSVSTLTIQRTQQEDSAVYLCASSSTGVNQPQHFGDGTRLSIL.

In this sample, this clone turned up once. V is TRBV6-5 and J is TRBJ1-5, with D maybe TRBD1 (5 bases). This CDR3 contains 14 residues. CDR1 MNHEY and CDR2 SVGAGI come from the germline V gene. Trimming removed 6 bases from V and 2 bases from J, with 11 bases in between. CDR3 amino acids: CASSRGTGNQPQHF. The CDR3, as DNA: TGTGCCAGCAGCCGTGGGACGGGCAATCAGCCCCAGCATTTT.

In DNA, the CDR3 is TGTGCCAGCAGCTTGTCGGACTCTTCTAATGAGCAGTTCTTC. Its translation is CASSLSDSSNEQFF. V and J are TRBV11-2 and TRBJ2-1; a weak D match, TRBD2 (5 bases). Germline V gives CDR1 SGHAT, CDR2 FQNNGV. The CDR3 contains 14 residues. V lost 3 bases to trimming and J lost 7 bases, with 13 bases between them.

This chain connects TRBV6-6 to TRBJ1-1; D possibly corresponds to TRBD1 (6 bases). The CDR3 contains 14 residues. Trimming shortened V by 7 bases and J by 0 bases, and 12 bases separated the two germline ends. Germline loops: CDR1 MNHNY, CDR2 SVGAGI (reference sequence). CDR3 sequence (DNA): TGTGCCAGCAAGGACGGGGACATGAACACTGAAGCTTTCTTT. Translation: CASKDGDMNTEAFF.

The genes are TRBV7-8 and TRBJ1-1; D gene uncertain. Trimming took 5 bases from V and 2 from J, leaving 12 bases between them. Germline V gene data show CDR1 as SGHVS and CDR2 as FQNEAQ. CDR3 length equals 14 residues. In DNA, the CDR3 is TGTGCCAGCAGCGATCATAGACGTAACACTGAAGCTTTCTTT. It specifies CASSDHRRNTEAFF.

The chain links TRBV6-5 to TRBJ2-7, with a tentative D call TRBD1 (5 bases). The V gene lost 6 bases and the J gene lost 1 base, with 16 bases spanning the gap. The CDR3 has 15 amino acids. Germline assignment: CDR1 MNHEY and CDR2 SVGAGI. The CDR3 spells CASRVEWGSSYEQYF. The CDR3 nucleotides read TGTGCCAGCAGGGTCGAATGGGGCTCTTCCTACGAGCAGTACTTC.

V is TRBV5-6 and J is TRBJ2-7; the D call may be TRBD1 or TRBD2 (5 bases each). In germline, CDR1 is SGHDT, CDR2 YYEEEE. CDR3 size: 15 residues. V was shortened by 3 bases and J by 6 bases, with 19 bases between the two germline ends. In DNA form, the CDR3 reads TGTGCCAGCAGCTGGGCCGGGACCCGTGGGCGCGAGCAGTACTTC. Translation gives CASSWAGTRGREQYF.

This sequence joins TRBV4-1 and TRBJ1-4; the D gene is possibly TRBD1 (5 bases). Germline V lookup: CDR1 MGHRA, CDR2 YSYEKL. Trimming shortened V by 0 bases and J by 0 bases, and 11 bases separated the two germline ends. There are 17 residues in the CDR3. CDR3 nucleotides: TGCGCCAGCAGCCAAGATCGCCGACAGTCAACTAATGAAAAACTGTTTTTT. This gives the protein CASSQDRRQSTNEKLFF.

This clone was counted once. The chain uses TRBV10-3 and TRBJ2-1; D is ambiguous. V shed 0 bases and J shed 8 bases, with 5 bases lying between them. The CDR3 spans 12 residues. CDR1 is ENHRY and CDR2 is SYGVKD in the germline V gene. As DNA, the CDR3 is TGTGCCATCAGTGAGTCACCGGATGAGCAGTTCTTC. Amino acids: CAISESPDEQFF.

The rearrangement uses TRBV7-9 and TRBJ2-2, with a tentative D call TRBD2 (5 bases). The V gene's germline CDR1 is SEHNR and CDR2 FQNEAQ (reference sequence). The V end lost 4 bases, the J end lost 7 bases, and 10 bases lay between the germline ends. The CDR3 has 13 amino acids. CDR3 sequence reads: CASSSDGVGELFF. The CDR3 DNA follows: TGTGCCAGCAGCTCCGACGGGGTCGGGGAGCTGTTTTTT.

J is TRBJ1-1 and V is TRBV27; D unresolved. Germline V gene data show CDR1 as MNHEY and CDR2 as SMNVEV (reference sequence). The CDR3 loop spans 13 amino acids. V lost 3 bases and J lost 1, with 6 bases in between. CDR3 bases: TGTGCCAGCAGTTTGTGGAAGAACACTGAAGCTTTCTTT. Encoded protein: CASSLWKNTEAFF.

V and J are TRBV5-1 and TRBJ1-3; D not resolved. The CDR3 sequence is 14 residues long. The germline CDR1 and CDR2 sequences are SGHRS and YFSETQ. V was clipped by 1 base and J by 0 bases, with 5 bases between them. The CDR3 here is CASSLRDSGNTIYF. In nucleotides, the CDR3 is TGCGCCAGCAGCTTGAGGGACTCTGGAAACACCATATATTTT.